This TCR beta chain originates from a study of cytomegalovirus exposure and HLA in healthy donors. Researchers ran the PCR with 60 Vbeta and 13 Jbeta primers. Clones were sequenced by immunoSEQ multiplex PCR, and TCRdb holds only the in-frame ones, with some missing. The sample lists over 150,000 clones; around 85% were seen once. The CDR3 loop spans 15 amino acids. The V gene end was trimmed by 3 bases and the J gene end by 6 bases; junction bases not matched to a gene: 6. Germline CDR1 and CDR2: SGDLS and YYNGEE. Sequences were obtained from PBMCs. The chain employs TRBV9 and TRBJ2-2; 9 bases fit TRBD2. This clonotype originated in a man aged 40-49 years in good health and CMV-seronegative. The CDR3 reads CASSASGGRAGELFF. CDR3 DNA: TGTGCCAGCAGCGCAAGCGGGGGGCGGGCCGGGGAGCTGTTTTTT.